This T cell receptor beta chain was captured by sequencing in a study of T-cell memory formation after mild COVID-19. The wider study: Clusters were largely donor specific.

One entry per CDR3 protein, called by TCRdb with MiXCR from the 5' RACE reads. The sample has fewer than 140,000 distinct CDR3 sequences; over 15% are singletons. Study-level results: Clones that contracted from day 15 to 85 were balanced CD4/CD8, while later expanders leaned CD4+. Contracting CD4+ clones were located mainly in CM and EM, and CD8+ clones in EMRA.

In its sample, this clonotype was seen a few times. The antigen is undetermined. Per germline, CDR1 DFQATT and CDR2 SNEGSKA (reference sequence). Trimming stripped 0 bases from V and 2 bases from J, with 8 bases between. This CDR3 contains 14 residues. The sequence was obtained from an adult woman who had mild COVID-19 (a few samples of this study predate the infection). Cell type and time point are not known. The source material was PBMCs or a T cell subset sorted from them (not recorded which). V usage is TRBV20-1 and J usage is TRBJ2-1; D might be TRBD2 (5 bases). In nucleotides, the CDR3 is TGCAGTGCTAGAGACCGAGCGGCCTACAATGAGCAGTTCTTC. Translation gives CSARDRAAYNEQFF.